The rows below give T cell receptor beta chains drawn from one sample of a study of cytomegalovirus exposure and HLA in healthy donors. TCRdb keeps only in-frame clones here, not all; method: immunoSEQ multiplex PCR. The table has about 190,000 clones, 80% to 85% seen once. The sample taken for sequencing was PBMCs. These receptors all come from a woman aged 18-29 years in good health and CMV-seropositive. The CDR3 runs from the conserved cysteine through the conserved F or W. Each record gives: clone size, D gene, V gene, J gene, CDR3 DNA, CDR3 protein. D genes are given only for firm matches. Some rows mark clone size as missing; the rest say once, few, many or name a class of expanded clone.

.	.	TRBV2	TRBJ1-6	TGTGCCAGCACCGAATTAGGGGGAACTTCACCCCTCCACTTT	CASTELGGTSPLHF
.	TRBD2	TRBV30	TRBJ2-5	TGTGCCTGGAGTGTGGGACTAGGGCATCAAGAGACCCAGTACTTC	CAWSVGLGHQETQYF
once	TRBD1	TRBV6-1	TRBJ2-7	TGTGCCAGCAGTTGGACAGGCCGATCCTCCTACGAGCAGTACTTC	CASSWTGRSSYEQYF
.	TRBD1	TRBV5-5	TRBJ2-7	TGTGCCAGCAGCTCCTTTGCAGGGGGCGGCGAGCAGTACTTC	CASSSFAGGGEQYF
.	.	TRBV7-3	TRBJ2-1	TGTGCCAGCAGCCTACCCGGACAGTCCTATGAGCAGTTCTTC	CASSLPGQSYEQFF
.	.	TRBV19	TRBJ1-5	TGTGCCAGTAGTTTGACCCAGAGGGTCCAGCCCCAGCATTTT	CASSLTQRVQPQHF
.	.	TRBV11-3	TRBJ1-1	TGTGCCAGCAGCTCCATCTACCGGACGGGGGGGAACACTGAAGCTTTCTTT	CASSSIYRTGGNTEAFF
.	TRBD1	TRBV5-4	TRBJ1-4	TGTGCCTCGGCCTCGGGACAGGATGAAAAACTGTTTTTT	CASASGQDEKLFF
few	.	TRBV5-4	TRBJ1-1	TGTGCCAGCAGCTTGGACCTCTCAGGGTTGGCCTGGGCTTTCTTT	CASSLDLSGLAWAFF
once	.	TRBV7-6	TRBJ2-7	TGTGCCAGCAGCTTAGTCTTAGGGGCAGGGTGGCTAGGCGAGCAGTACTTC	CASSLVLGAGWLGEQYF
.	TRBD2	TRBV30	TRBJ2-2	TGTGCCTGGCGGGAGGGCGCGGGCACCGGGGAGCTGTTTTTT	CAWREGAGTGELFF
.	.	TRBV6-1	TRBJ1-5	TGTGCCAGCAGTGAAGTCAGGGGAGCCGATCAGCCCCAGCATTTT	CASSEVRGADQPQHF
.	TRBD1	TRBV10-3	TRBJ1-2	TGTGCCATCAGTGAGGGGATCGGGGGACAGGGCGGACAACGCGGCTACACCTTC	CAISEGIGGQGGQRGYTF
.	TRBD1	TRBV9	TRBJ1-2	TGTGCCAGCAGCGCCAGGGGGGAAAGGGCGGACTATGGCTACACCTTC	CASSARGERADYGYTF
.	.	TRBV30	TRBJ1-2	TGTGCCTGGCATCCCCGAACAGTTAACTATGGCTACACCTTC	CAWHPRTVNYGYTF
.	.	TRBV19	TRBJ1-4	TGTGCCAGTAGTTTGGGGAGTTTAGCTGAAAAACTGTTTTTT	CASSLGSLAEKLFF
once	.	TRBV7-9	TRBJ2-3	TGTGCCAGCAGCCCGTCGGGCCGTGTACTAGCAGCAGATACGCAGTATTTT	CASSPSGRVLAADTQYF
.	.	TRBV5-4	TRBJ2-1	TGTGCCAGCAGCGATACAGGTGTCCCCTACAATGAGCAGTTCTTC	CASSDTGVPYNEQFF
.	.	TRBV7-6	TRBJ2-1	TGTGCCAGCAGCTTAGGTCCAGGCTTGGACAATGAGCAGTTCTTC	CASSLGPGLDNEQFF
.	TRBD1	TRBV6-1	TRBJ2-7	TGTGCCAGCAGTGTGGAGGGAGGGACAGGGAACTACGAGCAGTACTTC	CASSVEGGTGNYEQYF
.	.	TRBV5-4	TRBJ2-7	TGTGCCAGCAGCTTGGGAGGCGAAGTGTCCTACGAGCAGTACTTC	CASSLGGEVSYEQYF
.	.	TRBV13	TRBJ1-3	TGTGCCAGCAGCTTAGGCCGTGAGTTCTCTGGAAACACCATATATTTT	CASSLGREFSGNTIYF
few	.	TRBV4-2	TRBJ1-1	TGTGCCAGCAGCCTTTCCGGGAGCACTGAAGCTTTCTTT	CASSLSGSTEAFF
.	.	TRBV5-6	TRBJ1-5	TGTGCCAGCAGCCCGGGGCCGGGAGGGAATCAGCCCCAGCATTTT	CASSPGPGGNQPQHF
.	.	TRBV6-5	TRBJ2-1	TGTGCCAGCAGTTACAACAGGGTAGCTGAGCAGTTCTTC	CASSYNRVAEQFF
.	.	TRBV28	TRBJ1-1	TGTGCCAGCAGTTTAGGAGCAGGGCCGGGAGGGATGAACACTGAAGCTTTCTTT	CASSLGAGPGGMNTEAFF
.	TRBD1	TRBV6-1	TRBJ1-3	TGTGCCAGCAGTGCAGACAGGGGTGCGTTTTGGGACACCATATATTTT	CASSADRGAFWDTIYF
few	.	TRBV7-9	TRBJ2-3	TGTGCCAGCAGCTTGACTAGATCCACAGATACGCAGTATTTT	CASSLTRSTDTQYF
.	TRBD1	TRBV14	TRBJ1-3	TGTGCCAGCAGCCAAGTGAGCAGGGGGCCTGGAAACACCATATATTTT	CASSQVSRGPGNTIYF
.	.	TRBV5-1	TRBJ2-5	TGCGCCAGCAGCTTGCGGGGGATCGACGCTAGGGAGACCCAGTACTTC	CASSLRGIDARETQYF
once	TRBD1	TRBV2	TRBJ1-3	TGTGCCAGCAGCACGATACAGGGGAGAGGAAACACCATATATTTT	CASSTIQGRGNTIYF
once	TRBD1	TRBV2	TRBJ1-2	TGTGCCAGCAGTGAAGAGGGACAGGCGAACTATGGCTACACCTTC	CASSEEGQANYGYTF
.	.	TRBV2	TRBJ2-2	TGTGCCAGCAGCCAACGCAGGGGTTCGGGCACCGGGGAGCTGTTTTTT	CASSQRRGSGTGELFF
.	TRBD2	TRBV15	TRBJ2-1	TGTGCCACCAGCAGTAGCGGGGGGGCTGATGAGCAGTTCTTC	CATSSSGGADEQFF
.	TRBD1	TRBV27	TRBJ1-1	TGTGCCAGCAGTTTAGACAGGGGGGCGAGCACTGAAGCTTTCTTT	CASSLDRGASTEAFF
.	.	TRBV10-2	TRBJ2-7	TGCGCCAGCAAGAAGGGGCCGGCCTACGAGCAGTACTTC	CASKKGPAYEQYF
.	.	TRBV28	TRBJ1-5	TGTGCCAGCAGTCTACTCGGGAGAGGGAATCAGCCCCAGCATTTT	CASSLLGRGNQPQHF
.	.	TRBV5-6	TRBJ2-7	TGTGCCAGCAGCTTTGTGCTATCCTACGAGCAGTACTTC	CASSFVLSYEQYF
once	.	TRBV5-1	TRBJ1-1	TGCGCCAGCAGCACTGGGCCCGGGGTTCGAAGCACTGAAGCTTTCTTT	CASSTGPGVRSTEAFF
.	.	TRBV7-2	TRBJ1-2	TGTGCCAGCAGCTTAGCGTCCCCAGGCTACTCAAATGGCTACACCTTC	CASSLASPGYSNGYTF
.	.	TRBV19	TRBJ1-1	TGTGCCAGTAGTATAGTATCAGGGGAAATGAACACTGAAGCTTTCTTT	CASSIVSGEMNTEAFF
.	TRBD1	TRBV5-6	TRBJ1-2	TGTGCCAGCAGGGGGACAGGGGTAGACTATGGCTACACCTTC	CASRGTGVDYGYTF
.	.	TRBV5-1	TRBJ2-7	TGCGCCAGCAGCTTGGAGTTTGCCTACGAGCAGTACTTC	CASSLEFAYEQYF